Below, one T cell receptor beta chain is given with its context. Its cognate antigen is unknown. The data belong to a study of T cells after yellow fever vaccination. Study conclusions and caveats: Weaker overall, the secondary response nonetheless peaked faster (day 5 versus 15).

MiXCR, applied by TCRdb to the 5' RACE reads, yields one record per CDR3 protein. The repertoire consists of a few hundred thousand distinct CDR3 sequences, with roughly 8.3% occurring once and the leading ten covering approximately 15%. The clonotype was recovered from a man between 18 and 29 years old who received the YFV17D yellow fever vaccine. The sequences come from PBMCs, collected approximately 40 days after the first yellow fever vaccination.

The CDR3, as DNA: TGCAGTGCGCCGACTAGCGGGGGGGCCGGGGAGCTGTTTTTT. Translated: CSAPTSGGAGELFF. V and J are TRBV20-1 and TRBJ2-2, with 14 bases fitting TRBD2. Trimming took 6 bases from V and 6 from J; bases not matched to a gene: 3. The CDR3 contains 14 residues. Germline loops: CDR1 DFQATT, CDR2 SNEGSKA (reference sequence).